The rows below give T cell receptor beta chains drawn from one sample of a study of blood T cell repertoires in COVID-19. Profiling relied on immunoSEQ multiplex PCR, and the TCRdb table lists in-frame clones only, not all of them. The sample has 65,000 or so clones, roughly four fifths seen once. Sequencing input: peripheral blood. The source is a man older than 75 with acute or convalescent COVID-19. CDR3s include the opening cysteine and the closing phenylalanine or tryptophan. D genes are given only for firm matches. The listing skips clone size in some rows; elsewhere it reads once, few, many or a size class.

>.|TRBV19|TRBD1|TRBJ1-2
TGTGCCAGTAGTATAGTTAGGGACAGCCCGTCTCGGTATGGCTACACCTTC
CASSIVRDSPSRYGYTF
>few|TRBV6-6|.|TRBJ2-7
TGTGCCAGCAGTTACGGGGTAGTAGCGTACGAGCAGTACTTC
CASSYGVVAYEQYF
>.|TRBV11-2|TRBD1|TRBJ1-2
TGTGCCAGCAGATCCAACCGACAGGGCCAGGTTATCAACTATGGCTACACCTTC
CASRSNRQGQVINYGYTF
>.|TRBV18|TRBD1|TRBJ2-2
TGTGCCAGCTCACCACAGGGGGCTTTGGCCGGGGAGCTGTTTTTT
CASSPQGALAGELFF
>.|TRBV5-1|.|TRBJ1-5
TGCGCCAGCAGCCGGGACAACCGCAATCAGCCCCAGCATTTT
CASSRDNRNQPQHF
>.|TRBV29-1|.|TRBJ2-5
TGCAGCGTTGTAGTAACGGGAGAGACCCAGTACTTC
CSVVVTGETQYF
>.|TRBV5-1|TRBD1|TRBJ2-6
TGCGCCAGCAGCTTTGACAGGGCGTCTGGGGCCAACGTCCTGACTTTC
CASSFDRASGANVLTF
>.|TRBV6-4|TRBD2|TRBJ2-2
TGTGCCAGCAGTGACTCCACTAGCGGGGTCGGAGGCACCGGGGAGCTGTTTTTT
CASSDSTSGVGGTGELFF
>.|TRBV10-2|.|TRBJ1-5
TGCGCCAGCAGTGAGAGGTCCAGGGGAAGGGATCAGCCCCAGCATTTT
CASSERSRGRDQPQHF
>.|TRBV18|TRBD1|TRBJ2-2
TGTGCCAGCTCACAATACCGGGACAGGGGACCCGGGGAGCTGTTTTTT
CASSQYRDRGPGELFF
>.|TRBV19|.|TRBJ1-2
TGTGCCAGTAGCCCCCCTAACCTCACAGGGCGCTATGGCTACACCTTC
CASSPPNLTGRYGYTF
>.|TRBV3-1/TRBV3-2|TRBD1|TRBJ2-6
TGTGCCAGCAGCCAAGGGCTTCTGGGACAGGTTTACTCTGGGGCCAACGTCCTGACTTTC
CASSQGLLGQVYSGANVLTF
>.|TRBV5-1|TRBD1|TRBJ1-2
TGCGCCAGCAGCTCCGGGACAGGGGACTATGGCTACACCTTC
CASSSGTGDYGYTF
>.|TRBV2|.|TRBJ1-4
TGTGCCAGCAGTGCAGATGAAAAACTGTTTTTT
CASSADEKLFF
>.|TRBV11-2|TRBD2|TRBJ2-5
TGTGCCAGCAGCCCCAGGTGGGGGGCGGGGGGGCGACAAGAGACCCAGTACTTC
CASSPRWGAGGRQETQYF
>.|TRBV10-2|TRBD1|TRBJ1-2
TGCGCCAGCAGTGAGTCAGGGGGCAATGGCTACACCTTC
CASSESGGNGYTF
>.|TRBV19|TRBD1|TRBJ1-3
TGTGCCAGTAACCTTATCCGATCAACAGGGGGATCTGGAAACACCATATATTTT
CASNLIRSTGGSGNTIYF
>.|TRBV11-3|.|TRBJ2-7
TGTGCCAGCAGCTTAGGGCCCCCGATGTACGAGCAGTACTTC
CASSLGPPMYEQYF
>.|TRBV6-1|.|TRBJ2-3
TGTGCCAGCAGTGAAAGTGAGGCCACAGATACGCAGTATTTT
CASSESEATDTQYF
>.|TRBV2|TRBD1|TRBJ1-4
TGTGCCAGCAGTGACCGACGGACAGGGTTGAATGAAAAACTGTTTTTT
CASSDRRTGLNEKLFF
>.|TRBV23-1|TRBD1|TRBJ2-4
TGCGCCAGCACTCCATGGGACAGGGTGTACTTC
CASTPWDRVYF
>few|TRBV12-1|.|TRBJ2-2
TGTGCCAGCAGCTTTGCCTCCCCGGGACTAGCGGGGGGGAGCACCGGGGAGCTGTTTTTT
CASSFASPGLAGGSTGELFF
>once|TRBV19|TRBD1|TRBJ1-5
TGTGCCAGTAGAAACACAGGGGTTCGCAATCAGCCCCAGCATTTT
CASRNTGVRNQPQHF
>.|TRBV10-3|TRBD2|TRBJ2-3
TGTGCCACCTCGCTAGCGGGTTGGTCAGATACGCAGTATTTT
CATSLAGWSDTQYF
>.|TRBV19|.|TRBJ2-1
TGTGCCAGTAGTACGGACAAAAACTCCTACAATGAGCAGTTCTTC
CASSTDKNSYNEQFF
>.|TRBV7-8|TRBD1|TRBJ1-6
TGTGCCAGCAGCCCGGACAGGGGTAATTCACCCCTCCACTTT
CASSPDRGNSPLHF
>.|TRBV3-1/TRBV3-2|TRBD2|TRBJ2-3
TGTGCCAGCAGCCAAGGCCCGACTAGCGGAGCAGATACGCAGTATTTT
CASSQGPTSGADTQYF
>.|TRBV6-5|.|TRBJ1-1
TGTGCCAGCTGGCGGAGCTTGAACACTGAAGCTTTCTTT
CASWRSLNTEAFF
>once|TRBV28|.|TRBJ2-3
TGTGCCGGGAAGGGAGGCACAGATACGCAGTATTTT
CAGKGGTDTQYF
>.|TRBV5-4|.|TRBJ1-4
TGTGCCAGCAGCTTGGGGATACAGGGAGGGAATGAAAAACTGTTTTTT
CASSLGIQGGNEKLFF
>.|TRBV6-5|TRBD1|TRBJ2-6
TGTGCCAGCAGACGCACAGGGGAAGGGGCCAACGTCCTGACTTTC
CASRRTGEGANVLTF
>.|TRBV12-3/TRBV12-4|TRBD1|TRBJ2-7
TGTGCCAGCAGTTTTCGAGACAGGGGCGAGCAGTACTTC
CASSFRDRGEQYF
>.|TRBV4-1|TRBD1|TRBJ2-5
TGCGCCAGCAGCCAAGCGGCAGGGGGCCGGGAGACCCAGTACTTC
CASSQAAGGRETQYF
>medium-sized|TRBV4-2|TRBD2|TRBJ2-7
TGTGCCAGCAGCCTGACTAGCGGGGGGGCTTACGAGCAGTACTTC
CASSLTSGGAYEQYF
>.|TRBV18|TRBD2|TRBJ2-1
TGTGCCAGCTCACCCCAAGGACTAGCGGGGACCTCCTACAATGAGCAGTTCTTC
CASSPQGLAGTSYNEQFF
>.|TRBV12-3/TRBV12-4|TRBD2|TRBJ2-1
TGTGCCAGCAACCTAGCGGGGGGTGTGCAGTTCTTC
CASNLAGGVQFF
>.|TRBV7-2|.|TRBJ2-5
TGTGCCAGCAGTCCCGGGGTGACCCGGGAGACCCAGTACTTC
CASSPGVTRETQYF
>.|TRBV11-3|TRBD2|TRBJ2-2
TGTGCCAGCACTCTACTAGCGGGGGATATCGGGGAGCTGTTTTTT
CASTLLAGDIGELFF
>.|TRBV10-2|.|TRBJ2-3
TGCGCCAGCAGTTATAGCGGAGCTAGCACAGATACGCAGTATTTT
CASSYSGASTDTQYF
>.|TRBV18|.|TRBJ2-7
TGTGCCAGCTCTCAGGACTACGAGCAGTACTTC
CASSQDYEQYF
>.|TRBV18|.|TRBJ1-1
TGTGCCAGCTCACTTCAAACAGGGAACACTGAAGCTTTCTTT
CASSLQTGNTEAFF
>.|TRBV18|TRBD2|TRBJ2-5
TGTGCCAGCTCACCAGGACTAGCCGAGACCCAGTACTTC
CASSPGLAETQYF
>.|TRBV16|.|TRBJ1-3
TGTGCCAGCAGCCCAGGTCCAGGGTCCCGATTCACTGGAAACACCATATATTTT
CASSPGPGSRFTGNTIYF
>.|TRBV7-8|.|TRBJ1-5
TGTGCCAGCAGCCCCACGGGGGGGAGTAGCAATCAGCCCCAGCATTTT
CASSPTGGSSNQPQHF
>.|TRBV7-9|.|TRBJ1-1
TGTGCCAGCAGCTCGCAGGGGAGAGGAAACACTGAAGCTTTCTTT
CASSSQGRGNTEAFF
>few|TRBV15|.|TRBJ1-1
TGTGCCACCAGCAGAGGGGCGGGGTCCGCGAACACTGAAGCTTTCTTT
CATSRGAGSANTEAFF
>.|TRBV5-1|.|TRBJ1-1
TGCGCCAGCAGCTTTGGACAGAACACTGAAGCTTTCTTT
CASSFGQNTEAFF
>.|TRBV11-2|.|TRBJ2-3
TGTGCCAGCAGCGCCCGGACTCCAATCGGGGCAGATACGCAGTATTTT
CASSARTPIGADTQYF
>.|TRBV7-8|.|TRBJ1-2
TGTGCCAGCAGTCCAAGGGACATTTCTAACTATGGCTACACCTTC
CASSPRDISNYGYTF
>once|TRBV12-3/TRBV12-4|.|TRBJ1-1
TGTGCCAGCAGTTTAAGACAGACGTCTGAAGCTTTCTTT
CASSLRQTSEAFF
>.|TRBV4-2|.|TRBJ2-1
TGTGCCAGCAGCCAAGCGGCGGGTAACTCCTACAATGAGCAGTTCTTC
CASSQAAGNSYNEQFF
>.|TRBV7-9|.|TRBJ2-2
TGTGCCAGCAGCTTAGGGACAGCCAACACCGGGGAGCTGTTTTTT
CASSLGTANTGELFF
>.|TRBV27|TRBD1|TRBJ1-1
TGTGCCAGCAGCGATCGGACAGGGCTGGAAGCTTTCTTT
CASSDRTGLEAFF
>.|TRBV19|.|TRBJ1-4
TGTGCCACGGGACTGAATGAAAAACTGTTTTTT
CATGLNEKLFF
>.|TRBV27|TRBD1|TRBJ2-3
TGTGCCAGCAGTGGGACAGGGTTCACAGATACGCAGTATTTT
CASSGTGFTDTQYF
>.|TRBV2|.|TRBJ2-5
TGTGCCAGCAGCAGCGTTGAGACCCAGTACTTC
CASSSVETQYF
>.|TRBV5-4|.|TRBJ2-3
TGTGCCAGCAGCTTTCGGGCGGGGGCTAGCACAGATACGCAGTATTTT
CASSFRAGASTDTQYF
>many|TRBV19|.|TRBJ1-6
TGTGCCACCGCTCCGATCCAGGGTCTTGGTTCACCCCTCCACTTT
CATAPIQGLGSPLHF
>.|TRBV2|.|TRBJ1-2
TGTGCCAGCAGGACCCAGGGGCGAGCTAACTATGGCTACACCTTC
CASRTQGRANYGYTF
>.|TRBV7-8|.|TRBJ1-3
TGTGCCAGCAGCTTAGCGCGGGCAGCTTCTGGAAACACCATATATTTT
CASSLARAASGNTIYF